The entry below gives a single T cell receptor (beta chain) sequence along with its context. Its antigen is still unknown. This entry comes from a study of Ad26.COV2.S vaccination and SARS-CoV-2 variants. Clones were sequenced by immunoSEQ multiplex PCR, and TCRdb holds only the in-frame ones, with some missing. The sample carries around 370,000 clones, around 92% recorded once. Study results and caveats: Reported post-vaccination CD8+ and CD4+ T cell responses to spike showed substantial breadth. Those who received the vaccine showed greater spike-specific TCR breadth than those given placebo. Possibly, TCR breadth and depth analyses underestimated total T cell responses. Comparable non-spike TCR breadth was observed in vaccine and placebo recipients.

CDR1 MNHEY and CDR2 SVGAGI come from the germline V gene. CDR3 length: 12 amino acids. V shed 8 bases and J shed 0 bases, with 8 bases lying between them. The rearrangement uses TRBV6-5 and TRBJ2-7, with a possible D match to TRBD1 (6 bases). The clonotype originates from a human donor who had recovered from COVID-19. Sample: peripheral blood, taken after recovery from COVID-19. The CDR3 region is CASGGNSYEQYF. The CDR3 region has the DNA TGTGCCAGCGGGGGCAACTCCTACGAGCAGTACTTC.